Listed here are 21 T cell receptor beta chains from one sample, sequenced in a study of cytomegalovirus exposure and HLA in healthy donors. The PCR made use of 60 Vbeta and 13 Jbeta primers. The method was immunoSEQ multiplex PCR; TCRdb's version includes in-frame clones alone and lacks a portion of them. The repertoire consists of about 76,000 clones, with roughly 85% occurring once and the leading ten covering roughly 2.5%. Source material: PBMCs. The receptors here all came from a man aged 30 to 45 in good health and CMV-seronegative.

This clone appeared a few times. The CDR3 nucleotides are TGTGCCAGCAGTTTTAGGTGGATCGGGGGAAGGATAAGATCCCAGCCCCAGCATTTT. Translation: CASSFRWIGGRIRSQPQHF. V usage is TRBV28 and J usage is TRBJ1-5; tentatively, D is TRBD1 (5 bases). Between the trimmed V and J ends, which lost 3 bases and 7 bases, there was a span of 28 bases. From germline, CDR1 is MDHEN and CDR2 SYDVKM. This CDR3 region has 19 residues. The full variable domain, completed using reference TRBV28 and TRBJ1-5, is DVKVTQSSRYLVKRTGEKVFLECVQDMDHENMFWYRQDPGLGLRLIYFSYDVKMKEKGDIPEGYSVSREKKERFSLILESASTNQTSMYLCASSFRWIGGRIRSQPQHFGDGTRLSIL.

The chain has TRBV2 and TRBJ2-7, with D perhaps matching TRBD1 (6 bases). CDR3 length: 16 amino acids. Germline V gives CDR1 SNHLY, CDR2 FYNNEI. Trimming took 2 bases from V and 1 from J, leaving 15 bases between them. This CDR3 is CASSELEGRGSYEQYF. For the CDR3, the DNA is TGTGCCAGCAGTGAATTAGAGGGCAGGGGATCCTACGAGCAGTACTTC.

This chain joins TRBV7-9 and TRBJ2-7, with D possibly being TRBD2 (6 bases). This CDR3 has 13 residues. CDR1 and CDR2 from the germline V gene are SEHNR and FQNEAQ (reference sequence). V lost 5 bases and J 4 bases, leaving 12 bases between the germline ends. The CDR3 DNA sequence: TGTGCCAGCAGCCCCCAGGGAGGATACGAGCAGTACTTC. As protein: CASSPQGGYEQYF.

The chain recombines TRBV7-9 with TRBJ1-5, with no clear D. Germline V gene lookup returns CDR1 SEHNR and CDR2 FQNEAQ (reference sequence). There are 14 residues in the CDR3. Trimming removed 4 bases from V and 0 bases from J, with 7 bases in between. CDR3 sequence reads: CASSSSGSNQPQHF. CDR3 in DNA: TGTGCCAGCAGCTCCTCGGGTAGCAATCAGCCCCAGCATTTT.

This rearrangement joins TRBV7-2 to TRBJ1-2, with a weak D call TRBD1 (5 bases). V was cut by 4 bases and J by 7 bases, with 10 bases left in between. The CDR3 extends over 12 amino acids. Germline CDR1 and CDR2: SGHTA and FQGNSA. The CDR3 sequence is CASSSGTSGYTF. CDR3 coding DNA: TGTGCCAGCAGCTCCGGGACTAGTGGCTACACCTTC.

The V call is TRBV19, the J call TRBJ2-2; D possibly corresponds to TRBD2 (6 bases). The CDR3 is made up of 18 amino acids. V lost 0 bases to trimming and J lost 2 bases, with 16 bases between them. Germline V lookup: CDR1 LNHDA, CDR2 SQIVND (reference sequence). DNA for the CDR3: TGTGCCAGTAGTATAGATGCGGCGGGAAAGGGAAACACCGGGGAGCTGTTTTTT. It encodes CASSIDAAGKGNTGELFF.

V is TRBV11-2 and J is TRBJ2-2; a possible D gene is TRBD1 (6 bases). The germline gives CDR1 SGHAT, CDR2 FQNNGV. The CDR3 extends over 16 amino acids. The V gene lost 3 bases and the J gene lost 3 bases, with 14 bases spanning the gap. The chain's CDR3 is CASSFPRDTYTGELFF. CDR3 bases: TGTGCCAGCAGCTTCCCCCGGGACACATACACCGGGGAGCTGTTTTTT.

The chain uses TRBV7-2 and TRBJ1-2, with 7 bases that match TRBD1. Trimming cost V 5 bases and J 6 bases; bases outside gene matches: 6. This CDR3 comprises 13 residues. Looked up from germline, CDR1 is SGHTA and CDR2 is FQGNSA. CDR3 nucleotides: TGTGCCAGCAGCCCCGACAGGGTCCATGGCTACACCTTC. Its protein product is CASSPDRVHGYTF.

This rearrangement joins TRBV5-1 to TRBJ1-1; a weak D match, TRBD1 (5 bases). This CDR3 is 12 amino acids long. Deletions cut 0 bases from V and 8 bases from J, with 8 bases between. CDR1 and CDR2 (germline): SGHRS, YFSETQ. The CDR3 sequence is CASSLGTQEAFF. The CDR3 DNA reads TGCGCCAGCAGCTTGGGGACACAAGAAGCTTTCTTT. The complete variable domain, with remaining parts taken from reference TRBV5-1 and TRBJ1-1, reads KAGVTQTPRYLIKTRGQQVTLSCSPISGHRSVSWYQQTPGQGLQFLFEYFSETQRNKGNFPGRFSGRQFSNSRSEMNVSTLELGDSALYLCASSLGTQEAFFGQGTRLTVV.

Regarding this clone: An end of the junction differs from the germline gene, which may be a read error. The chain links TRBV6-4 to TRBJ1-2, with D perhaps TRBD1 (5 bases). The germline V gene encodes CDR1 MRHNA and CDR2 SNTAGT. This CDR3 comprises 13 residues. The CDR3 here is CASRDSGGYGYTF. CDR3 bases: TGTGCCAGCAGAGACTCGGGGGGCTATGGCTACACCTTC.

This clone was seen a few times. CDR3 sequence: CATRPPGQGEKLFF. The CDR3 nucleotides are TGTGCCACTCGCCCCCCGGGACAGGGTGAAAAACTGTTTTTT. The V and J genes are TRBV28 and TRBJ1-4; the match to TRBD1 covers 9 bases. V lost 10 bases, J lost 7 bases, and 10 bases stayed unmatched. Germline CDR1 and CDR2: MDHEN and SYDVKM. This CDR3 comprises 14 residues.

This clone was counted only a few times. V gene TRBV7-6 combines with J gene TRBJ2-5; 7 bases fit TRBD1. There are 17 residues in the CDR3. The ends lost 5 bases at V and 7 bases at J; junction bases unmatched: 19. Germline assignment: CDR1 SGHVS and CDR2 FNYEAQ. The CDR3 coding sequence is TGTGCCAGCAGCGGACGGGACAGACGCTTAGATGGTTGGACCCAGTACTTC. Protein sequence: CASSGRDRRLDGWTQYF.

This chain uses TRBV5-1 with TRBJ1-2; D unclear. There are 14 residues in the CDR3. V lost 0 bases and J lost 4, with 10 bases in between. Germline V gene data show CDR1 as SGHRS and CDR2 as YFSETQ. The CDR3 is CASSLVGGSYGYTF. CDR3 DNA: TGCGCCAGCAGCTTGGTCGGAGGGAGCTATGGCTACACCTTC. Complete variable domain (other parts from reference TRBV5-1 and TRBJ1-2): KAGVTQTPRYLIKTRGQQVTLSCSPISGHRSVSWYQQTPGQGLQFLFEYFSETQRNKGNFPGRFSGRQFSNSRSEMNVSTLELGDSALYLCASSLVGGSYGYTFGSGTRLTVV.

The chain carries TRBV28 and TRBJ2-1; D not resolved. Germline V lookup: CDR1 MDHEN, CDR2 SYDVKM. CDR3 length: 11 amino acids. V was clipped by 4 bases and J by 8 bases, with 6 bases between them. CDR3 amino acids: CASSSRYEQFF. CDR3 bases: TGTGCCAGCAGTTCCCGGTATGAGCAGTTCTTC.

This clone was picked up one time. This sequence joins TRBV15 and TRBJ2-6; D ambiguous. The germline V gene encodes CDR1 LNHNV and CDR2 YYDKDF (reference sequence). The CDR3 runs to 14 residues. The germline V and J ends were trimmed by 1 base and 7 bases, with 8 bases remaining between them. This CDR3 reads CATSRGPGANVLTF. The CDR3 region has the DNA TGTGCCACCAGCAGAGGGCCAGGAGCCAACGTCCTGACTTTC.

The rearrangement joins TRBV2 to TRBJ1-5, with D possibly being TRBD1 (5 bases). Between the trimmed V and J ends, which lost 8 bases and 7 bases, there was a span of 12 bases. CDR3 length equals 12 residues. Germline V gene sequence: CDR1 SNHLY, CDR2 FYNNEI. The CDR3 DNA follows: TGTGCCAGCTCCAGGGTAAACCAGCCCCAGCATTTT. It translates to CASSRVNQPQHF.

The chain couples TRBV20-1 to TRBJ2-3; no reliable D call. The V gene lost 6 bases and the J gene lost 6 bases, with 10 bases spanning the gap. The CDR3 totals 11 residues. Looked up from germline, CDR1 is DFQATT and CDR2 is SNEGSKA (reference sequence). The CDR3 DNA reads TGCAGTGCCGGAAAGAGGGATACGCAGTATTTT. Protein product: CSAGKRDTQYF.

This clone was found a few times. This chain uses TRBV4-3 with TRBJ1-1; D is unresolved. Germline CDR1 is LGHNA and CDR2 is YSLEER. Between the trimmed V and J ends, which lost 0 bases and 8 bases, there was a span of 16 bases. This CDR3 contains 15 residues. The CDR3 DNA reads TGCGCCAGCAGCCAAGAAGTTCACAGATGGGTAGAAGCTTTCTTT. Protein sequence: CASSQEVHRWVEAFF.

This chain links TRBV6-5 with TRBJ1-1; no clear D. Germline V gene lookup returns CDR1 MNHEY and CDR2 SVGAGI. The CDR3 is 14 amino acids. V lost 3 bases and J 4 bases, leaving 12 bases between the germline ends. The CDR3 loop reads CASSYDFGPTEAFF. Written as DNA, the CDR3 is TGTGCCAGCAGTTATGATTTCGGTCCCACTGAAGCTTTCTTT.

This sequence joins TRBV28 and TRBJ2-2, with 9 bases that match TRBD1. After removal of 6 bases from V and 5 bases from J, the junction contained 7 bases not matched to a gene. CDR3 length: 15 residues. Germline V gene data show CDR1 as MDHEN and CDR2 as SYDVKM. The CDR3 region is CASRSRDRVTGELFF. The CDR3 DNA reads TGTGCCAGCAGATCTCGGGACAGGGTTACCGGGGAGCTGTTTTTT.

A single count supports this clone. The rearrangement joins TRBV21-1 to TRBJ1-1. TRBV21-1 is noted as a pseudogene. This CDR3 is 11 amino acids long. CDR3 DNA sequence: TGTGCCAGCAGCCTTCCAGAGGGAGCTTTCTTT. This encodes CASSLPEGAFF.